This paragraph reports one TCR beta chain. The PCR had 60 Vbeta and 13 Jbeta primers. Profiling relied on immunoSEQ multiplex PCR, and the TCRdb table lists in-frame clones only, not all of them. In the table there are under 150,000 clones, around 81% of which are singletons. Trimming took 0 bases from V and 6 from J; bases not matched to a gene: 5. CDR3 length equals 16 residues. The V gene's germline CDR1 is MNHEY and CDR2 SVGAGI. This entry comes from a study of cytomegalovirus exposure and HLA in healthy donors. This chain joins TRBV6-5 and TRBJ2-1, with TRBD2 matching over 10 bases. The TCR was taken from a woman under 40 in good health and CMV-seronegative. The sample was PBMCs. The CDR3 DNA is TGTGCCAGCAGTTACTCGCGAGCGGGAGGGCTCAATGAGCAGTTCTTC. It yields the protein CASSYSRAGGLNEQFF.